Listed below are T cell receptor beta chains from one sample, sequenced in a study of blood T cells in healthy people across ages. TCRdb called the 5' RACE reads again in MiXCR, with one record for every CDR3 protein. This sample has some 800,000 distinct CDR3 sequences, with 20% to 25% found just once. This sample also appeared in a second study, on T cells of mothers and their children.

The sequenced material came from blood. These receptors all come from a boy between 10 and 17 years old in good health. The CDR3 runs from the conserved cysteine through the conserved F or W. The D gene is left open where the match is weak. Clone sizes are given selectively: once, few, many, or a class where the clone is expanded.

v_call,clone_size,d_call,j_call,cdr3_length,cdr3_aa,cdr3_nt
TRBV29-1,.,.,TRBJ1-1,12,CSVVGADTEALF,TGCAGCGTTGTAGGGGCGGACACTGAAGCTCTCTTT
TRBV10-3,.,TRBD2,TRBJ2-7,15,CAISDTGTSSYEQYF,TGTGCCATCAGTGATACCGGGACTAGCAGCTACGAGCAGTACTTC
TRBV15,.,TRBD2,TRBJ2-1,18,CATSRATSGLAGANEQFF,TGTGCCACCAGCAGAGCAACCTCGGGACTAGCGGGAGCTAATGAGCAGTTCTTC
TRBV7-2,once,TRBD1,TRBJ2-7,14,CASRPTGGSYEQHF,TGTGCCAGCAGACCGACAGGGGGCTCCTACGAGCAGCACTTC
TRBV7-9,.,.,TRBJ2-7,14,CASSLPDNSYEQYF,TGTGCCAGCAGCTTACCAGACAACTCCTACGAGCAGTACTTC
TRBV28,.,.,TRBJ2-3,14,CASGSGGSTDTQYF,TGTGCCAGCGGTAGTGGCGGGAGCACAGATACGCAGTATTTT
TRBV19,few,.,TRBJ2-7,13,CASSIVRGDEQYF,TGTGCCAGTAGTATAGTTCGAGGGGACGAGCAGTACTTC
TRBV7-2,few,.,TRBJ1-4,14,CASSPGRQVEKLFF,TGTGCCAGCAGCCCGGGGCGACAGGTTGAAAAACTGTTTTTT
TRBV29-1,once,.,TRBJ1-2,12,CSVEGTEVGYTF,TGCAGCGTTGAAGGGACCGAAGTGGGCTACACCTTC
TRBV7-6,.,.,TRBJ2-5,13,CASSLTEEETQYF,TGTGCCAGCAGCTTAACGGAGGAAGAGACCCAGTACTTC
TRBV5-1,once,TRBD2,TRBJ2-4,19,CASSPRTSGGNPNKNIQYF,TGCGCCAGCAGTCCGAGGACTAGCGGGGGAAACCCAAACAAAAACATTCAGTACTTC
TRBV20-1,.,.,TRBJ1-4,12,CSARKGGEKLFF,TGCAGTGCTAGGAAAGGAGGTGAAAAACTGTTTTTT
TRBV14,.,TRBD1,TRBJ2-7,17,CASSQEPPGQGAEEQYF,TGTGCCAGCAGCCAAGAACCTCCGGGACAGGGGGCGGAGGAGCAGTACTTC
TRBV6-6,few,.,TRBJ1-2,14,CASSYGIPGSGYTF,TGTGCCAGCAGTTACGGTATTCCGGGGTCAGGCTACACCTTC
TRBV29-1,few,.,TRBJ2-4,14,CSVEVQGRADIQYF,TGCAGCGTTGAAGTTCAGGGGAGGGCGGACATTCAGTACTTC
TRBV27,.,TRBD1,TRBJ2-1,15,CASSGWPGGNNEQFF,TGTGCCAGCAGTGGCTGGCCAGGGGGTAACAATGAGCAGTTCTTC
TRBV6-5,.,TRBD2,TRBJ2-3,15,CASSSSGRMPDTQYF,TGTGCCAGCAGTTCTAGCGGAAGGATGCCAGATACGCAGTATTTT
TRBV4-1,.,TRBD1,TRBJ2-7,14,CASSQRQGSREQYF,TGCGCCAGCAGCCAGCGACAGGGATCGCGTGAGCAGTACTTC
TRBV30,.,TRBD1,TRBJ1-5,19,CAWSADRGLGFNSNQPQHF,TGTGCCTGGAGCGCGGACAGGGGGCTGGGGTTCAATAGCAATCAGCCCCAGCATTTT
TRBV4-3,.,.,TRBJ1-5,13,CASSQEAGQPQHF,TGCGCCAGCAGCCAAGAGGCAGGTCAGCCCCAGCATTTT
TRBV15,.,.,TRBJ2-7,13,CATSRGQSSIGYF,TGTGCCACCAGCCGCGGACAGTCGTCTATTGGGTACTTC
TRBV12-3/TRBV12-4,few,.,TRBJ1-5,14,CASRPTTGDQPQHF,TGTGCCAGCAGGCCCACGACTGGGGACCAGCCCCAGCATTTT
TRBV20-1,few,TRBD2,TRBJ2-5,12,CSASAGGKTQYF,TGCAGTGCTAGTGCGGGGGGGAAGACCCAGTACTTC
TRBV7-2,.,.,TRBJ2-1,17,CASSLAPARGRTNEQFF,TGTGCCAGCAGCTTAGCGCCGGCGAGGGGCAGAACCAATGAGCAGTTCTTC